The subject of this entry is one T cell receptor (beta chain). Its antigen is currently unknown. Germline V gene data show CDR1 as SNHLY and CDR2 as FYNNEI. CDR3 length: 13 amino acids. V trimming: 3 bases; J trimming: 8 bases; junction bases outside the gene matches: 5. The protocol was immunoSEQ multiplex PCR, while the TCRdb copy is restricted to in-frame clones and leaves out a portion. The sample lists under 95,000 clones; 89% were seen once. Healthy donors had no documented immune events, such as infections, while sampled. The sample comes from a study of identifying expanded T cells in peripheral blood. General study points: Technical replicates showed 0.9 to 1.5 changed clones; about 2 weeks around 15; four weeks 19. Across healthy donors, higher total template counts meant significantly greater roughly two-week count variance.

Sequenced: blood. The chain links TRBV2 to TRBJ1-1, with 8 positions matching TRBD1. The sequence was obtained from a person aged 18-70 years in good health. Written as DNA, the CDR3 is TGTGCCAGCAGTGAGTCTCGGGACAGGGAAGCTTTCTTT. It specifies CASSESRDREAFF. Based on the CDR3 plus reference TRBV2 and TRBJ1-1, the full variable domain is EPEVTQTPSHQVTQMGQEVILRCVPISNHLYFYWYRQILGQKVEFLVSFYNNEISEKSEIFDDQFSVERPDGSNFTLKIRSTKLEDSAMYFCASSESRDREAFFGQGTRLTVV.